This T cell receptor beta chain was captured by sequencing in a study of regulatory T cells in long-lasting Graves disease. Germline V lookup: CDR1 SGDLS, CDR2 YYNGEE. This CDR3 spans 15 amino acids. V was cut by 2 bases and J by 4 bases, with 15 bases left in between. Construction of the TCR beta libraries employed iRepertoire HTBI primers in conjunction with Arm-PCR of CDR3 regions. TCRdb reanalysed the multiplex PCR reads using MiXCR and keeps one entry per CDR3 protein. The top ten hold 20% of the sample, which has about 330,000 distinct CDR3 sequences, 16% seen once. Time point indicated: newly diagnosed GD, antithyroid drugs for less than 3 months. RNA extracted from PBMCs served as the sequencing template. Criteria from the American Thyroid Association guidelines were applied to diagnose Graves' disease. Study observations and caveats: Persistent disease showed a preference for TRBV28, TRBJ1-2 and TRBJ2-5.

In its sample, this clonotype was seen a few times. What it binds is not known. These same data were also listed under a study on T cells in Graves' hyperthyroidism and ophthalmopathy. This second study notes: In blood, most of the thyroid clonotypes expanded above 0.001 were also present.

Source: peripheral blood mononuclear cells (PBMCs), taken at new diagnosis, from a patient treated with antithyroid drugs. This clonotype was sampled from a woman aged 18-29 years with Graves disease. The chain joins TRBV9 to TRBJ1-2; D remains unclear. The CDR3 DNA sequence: TGTGCCAGCAGCGTGAATAGGGATATCGGCTATGGCTACACCTTC. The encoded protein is CASSVNRDIGYGYTF. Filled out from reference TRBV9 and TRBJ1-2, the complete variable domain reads DSGVTQTPKHLITATGQRVTLRCSPRSGDLSVYWYQQSLDQGLQFLIQYYNGEERAKGNILERFSAQQFPDLHSELNLSSLELGDSALYFCASSVNRDIGYGYTFGSGTRLTVV.